The clone carrying this T cell receptor (beta chain) was recorded only once. Only in-frame clones appear in the TCRdb table, and some are missing; sequencing was by immunoSEQ multiplex PCR. This sample has about 70,000 clones; roughly nine tenths occur once, and the top ten carry approximately 0.99%. The data are from a study of OX40 agonist ivuxolimab in advanced cancers. Patients were excluded for autoimmune disease history or systemic immunosuppression. Trimming shortened V by 7 bases and J by 1 base, and 14 bases separated the two germline ends. Germline V gene sequence: CDR1 SGHRS, CDR2 YFSETQ. The CDR3 is 14 amino acids.

The receptor was derived from an adult with an advanced solid tumor such as melanoma, head and neck, liver or kidney cancer. The sample in question was CD4+ or CD8+ T cells sorted from blood, obtained in a trial of the OX40 agonist ivuxolimab. The V and J genes are TRBV5-1 and TRBJ2-5; D not certain. The CDR3: CASSSGRPQETQYF. The DNA of the CDR3 is TGCGCCAGCTCTTCCGGGCGACCCCAAGAGACCCAGTACTTC. Complete variable domain (other parts from reference TRBV5-1 and TRBJ2-5): KAGVTQTPRYLIKTRGQQVTLSCSPISGHRSVSWYQQTPGQGLQFLFEYFSETQRNKGNFPGRFSGRQFSNSRSEMNVSTLELGDSALYLCASSSGRPQETQYFGPGTRLLVL.